This is a list of T cell receptor beta chains from one sample in a study of blood T cell repertoires in COVID-19. Libraries were prepared by immunoSEQ multiplex PCR; TCRdb keeps only in-frame clonotypes and omits some of them. The data hold about 280,000 clones, with 85% to 90% observed a single time. Sequenced input: peripheral blood. Receptors originate from a young woman with COVID-19, enrolled during active disease. CDR3s include the opening cysteine and the closing phenylalanine or tryptophan. The order of the fields is D gene, clone size, J gene, V gene, CDR3 DNA, CDR3 protein. D genes are given only for firm matches. Clone size is given for some rows only: seen once, a few or many times, or a class if the clone is expanded.

d_gene: -; abundance: -; j_gene: TRBJ1-6; v_gene: TRBV4-2; CDR3nt: TGTGCCAGCAGCCAAGAGAGCTCCTATAATTCACCCCTCCACTTT; CDR3aa: CASSQESSYNSPLHF
d_gene: -; abundance: -; j_gene: TRBJ1-2; v_gene: TRBV11-2; CDR3nt: TGTGCCAGCAGGGTCCATCAGGGGTATGGCTACACCTTC; CDR3aa: CASRVHQGYGYTF
d_gene: -; abundance: -; j_gene: TRBJ1-6; v_gene: TRBV5-4; CDR3nt: TGTGCCAGCAGCCAGGACATATCAAATTCACCCCTCCACTTT; CDR3aa: CASSQDISNSPLHF
d_gene: -; abundance: -; j_gene: TRBJ1-4; v_gene: TRBV10-1; CDR3nt: TGCGCCAGCAGTGAGTCGAACTGGACTGACCGTGAAAAACTGTTTTTT; CDR3aa: CASSESNWTDREKLFF
d_gene: TRBD2; abundance: once; j_gene: TRBJ2-1; v_gene: TRBV5-1; CDR3nt: TGCGCCAGCAGCTTAGGTCTGGCGGCTAGCGGGGCAAATGAGCAGTTCTTC; CDR3aa: CASSLGLAASGANEQFF
d_gene: -; abundance: -; j_gene: TRBJ1-1; v_gene: TRBV7-9; CDR3nt: TGTGCCAGCAGCCCGTCGGTCAGGGACACTGAAGCTTTCTTT; CDR3aa: CASSPSVRDTEAFF
d_gene: TRBD1; abundance: -; j_gene: TRBJ2-3; v_gene: TRBV11-2; CDR3nt: TGTGCCAGCAGCTTTCTGACAGGGGGCGCAGATACGCAGTATTTT; CDR3aa: CASSFLTGGADTQYF
d_gene: -; abundance: -; j_gene: TRBJ2-7; v_gene: TRBV27; CDR3nt: TGTGCCAGCAGAGAGTCCTACGAGCAGTACTTC; CDR3aa: CASRESYEQYF
d_gene: -; abundance: -; j_gene: TRBJ2-1; v_gene: TRBV15; CDR3nt: TGTGCCACCAGCAGAGTTCTGTGGGGGGAATACAATGAGCAGTTCTTC; CDR3aa: CATSRVLWGEYNEQFF
d_gene: TRBD1; abundance: -; j_gene: TRBJ1-3; v_gene: TRBV11-2; CDR3nt: TGTGCCAGCAGCTTAGAGGGGGGACAGTTCTCTGGAAACACCATATATTTT; CDR3aa: CASSLEGGQFSGNTIYF
d_gene: -; abundance: -; j_gene: TRBJ2-5; v_gene: TRBV11-2; CDR3nt: TGTGCCAGCAGCTTCTTATCCAAGTCAGGGACCCAGTACTTC; CDR3aa: CASSFLSKSGTQYF
d_gene: TRBD1; abundance: -; j_gene: TRBJ2-5; v_gene: TRBV6-5; CDR3nt: TGTGCCAGCAGTTGGCAGGGGGCCTACCAAGAGACCCAGTACTTC; CDR3aa: CASSWQGAYQETQYF
d_gene: TRBD1; abundance: -; j_gene: TRBJ1-2; v_gene: TRBV9; CDR3nt: TGTGCCAGCAGTTATGACCGGGACAGGAATTTTTTGGGCTACACCTTC; CDR3aa: CASSYDRDRNFLGYTF
d_gene: TRBD1; abundance: -; j_gene: TRBJ1-1; v_gene: TRBV5-1; CDR3nt: TGCGCCAGCAGCACGGACAGGGGAGTGGAGGGGGCTTTCTTT; CDR3aa: CASSTDRGVEGAFF
d_gene: TRBD2; abundance: once; j_gene: TRBJ2-3; v_gene: TRBV10-3; CDR3nt: TGTGCCATCAGTGATATTATTTCTAGCGGGCCGGTGGATACGCAGTATTTT; CDR3aa: CAISDIISSGPVDTQYF
d_gene: TRBD1; abundance: few; j_gene: TRBJ1-2; v_gene: TRBV27; CDR3nt: TGTGCCAGCAGTTGGCAGGGGGCCGGTGGCTACACCTTC; CDR3aa: CASSWQGAGGYTF
d_gene: -; abundance: few; j_gene: TRBJ1-5; v_gene: TRBV13; CDR3nt: TGTGCCAGCAGCCCCGGGACTTCGCGACAGCCCCAGCATTTT; CDR3aa: CASSPGTSRQPQHF
d_gene: TRBD2; abundance: -; j_gene: TRBJ2-5; v_gene: TRBV5-4; CDR3nt: TGTGCCAGCAGCTTGGGGATGGCTAGCGGGGGGGCGTTTGAGACCCAGTACTTC; CDR3aa: CASSLGMASGGAFETQYF
d_gene: TRBD1; abundance: -; j_gene: TRBJ2-1; v_gene: TRBV24-1; CDR3nt: TGTGCCACCAGCCAACCCCCGGGACAGATGGACAATGAGCAGTTCTTC; CDR3aa: CATSQPPGQMDNEQFF
d_gene: -; abundance: -; j_gene: TRBJ1-1; v_gene: TRBV3-1/TRBV3-2; CDR3nt: TGTGCCAGCACGAAATACACCGCCACTGAAGCTTTCTTT; CDR3aa: CASTKYTATEAFF
d_gene: TRBD1; abundance: -; j_gene: TRBJ1-1; v_gene: TRBV18; CDR3nt: TGTGCCAGCTCACCAACAGGGGGTAATACTGAAGCTTTCTTT; CDR3aa: CASSPTGGNTEAFF
d_gene: -; abundance: once; j_gene: TRBJ1-1; v_gene: TRBV5-1; CDR3nt: TGCGCCAGCAGCTTGGTAGCGGGTGACACTGAAGCTTTCTTT; CDR3aa: CASSLVAGDTEAFF
d_gene: TRBD2; abundance: -; j_gene: TRBJ2-1; v_gene: TRBV18; CDR3nt: TGTGCCAGCTCACCGGCTAGCGGGGACAATGAGCAGTTCTTC; CDR3aa: CASSPASGDNEQFF
d_gene: -; abundance: -; j_gene: TRBJ1-2; v_gene: TRBV27; CDR3nt: TGTGCCAGCAGTCCAGGTACCGGGGGGCGGAACTATGGCTACACCTTC; CDR3aa: CASSPGTGGRNYGYTF
d_gene: TRBD1; abundance: -; j_gene: TRBJ2-7; v_gene: TRBV5-1; CDR3nt: TGCGCCAGCAGCTTCCGGGACAGAACCTACGAGCAGTACTTC; CDR3aa: CASSFRDRTYEQYF
d_gene: -; abundance: -; j_gene: TRBJ1-1; v_gene: TRBV10-3; CDR3nt: TGTGCCATCAGACGGGACACCGAGAACACTGAAGCTTTCTTT; CDR3aa: CAIRRDTENTEAFF
d_gene: -; abundance: -; j_gene: TRBJ1-5; v_gene: TRBV6-5; CDR3nt: TGTGCCAGCAGTTACTTCCCCACAGATCAGCCCCAGCATTTT; CDR3aa: CASSYFPTDQPQHF
d_gene: -; abundance: -; j_gene: TRBJ2-2; v_gene: TRBV18; CDR3nt: TGTGCCAGCTCCCGGAGTGGGTCATCGAACACCGGGGAGCTGTTTTTT; CDR3aa: CASSRSGSSNTGELFF
d_gene: TRBD1; abundance: -; j_gene: TRBJ2-7; v_gene: TRBV5-1; CDR3nt: TGCGCCAGCAGCGCCTCCGGGACAGGGTCCTACGAGCAGTACTTC; CDR3aa: CASSASGTGSYEQYF
d_gene: -; abundance: -; j_gene: TRBJ2-7; v_gene: TRBV11-2; CDR3nt: TGTGCCAGCAGCCCGCCCCTCCGGGTCGCAGACGTTTACGAGCAGTACTTC; CDR3aa: CASSPPLRVADVYEQYF
d_gene: TRBD2; abundance: -; j_gene: TRBJ2-5; v_gene: TRBV4-2; CDR3nt: TGTGCCAGCAGCCAAGAGCGGTACTTGGCGGGGGGGCTCCAAGAGACCCAGTACTTC; CDR3aa: CASSQERYLAGGLQETQYF
d_gene: TRBD1; abundance: -; j_gene: TRBJ2-7; v_gene: TRBV5-1; CDR3nt: TGCGCCAGCAGCCTAACAGGGGGCGACGAGCAGTACTTC; CDR3aa: CASSLTGGDEQYF
d_gene: -; abundance: -; j_gene: TRBJ2-3; v_gene: TRBV5-1; CDR3nt: TGCGCCAGCAGATCTAGCACAGATACGCAGTATTTT; CDR3aa: CASRSSTDTQYF
d_gene: -; abundance: -; j_gene: TRBJ2-7; v_gene: TRBV27; CDR3nt: TGTGCCAGCAGTTTGGGGGCGGCCCACGAGCAGTACTTC; CDR3aa: CASSLGAAHEQYF
d_gene: TRBD1; abundance: -; j_gene: TRBJ2-3; v_gene: TRBV10-3; CDR3nt: TGTGCCATCATCGAGGGACAGGGGACTTTCACAGATACGCAGTATTTT; CDR3aa: CAIIEGQGTFTDTQYF
d_gene: -; abundance: -; j_gene: TRBJ1-4; v_gene: TRBV27; CDR3nt: TGTGCCAGCAGCGTGGGGCCGTCTCCTGGAAAACTGTTTTTT; CDR3aa: CASSVGPSPGKLFF
d_gene: TRBD1; abundance: -; j_gene: TRBJ1-2; v_gene: TRBV30; CDR3nt: TGTGCCTGGAGACTCTATCGGACAGGCTTCTATGGCTACACCTTC; CDR3aa: CAWRLYRTGFYGYTF
d_gene: TRBD1; abundance: -; j_gene: TRBJ1-4; v_gene: TRBV4-1; CDR3nt: TGCGCCAGCAGCCCGGGACAGAGTCGGGAAAAACTGTTTTTT; CDR3aa: CASSPGQSREKLFF
d_gene: -; abundance: -; j_gene: TRBJ1-1; v_gene: TRBV12-5; CDR3nt: TGTGCTAGTGTGGAGGGGAGCACTGAAGCTTTCTTT; CDR3aa: CASVEGSTEAFF
d_gene: -; abundance: -; j_gene: TRBJ1-4; v_gene: TRBV7-6; CDR3nt: TGTGCCAGCAGCGCCCATACCGGCGGGGATGAAAAACTGTTTTTT; CDR3aa: CASSAHTGGDEKLFF
d_gene: -; abundance: -; j_gene: TRBJ1-2; v_gene: TRBV11-1; CDR3nt: TGTGCCAGCAGCTTAATCCACACAGGAAACTATGGCTACACCTTC; CDR3aa: CASSLIHTGNYGYTF
d_gene: -; abundance: -; j_gene: TRBJ1-2; v_gene: TRBV7-9; CDR3nt: TGTGCCAGCAGCTTAGCTGCCGTAGTCTATGGCTACACCTTC; CDR3aa: CASSLAAVVYGYTF
d_gene: -; abundance: -; j_gene: TRBJ1-4; v_gene: TRBV12-5; CDR3nt: TGTGCTAGTGGCAGTTCAGGCTGCGTAAAACTGTTTTTT; CDR3aa: CASGSSGCVKLFF
d_gene: -; abundance: once; j_gene: TRBJ1-1; v_gene: TRBV5-1; CDR3nt: TGCGCCAGCAGGAGGGACACTGAAGCTTTCTTT; CDR3aa: CASRRDTEAFF
d_gene: -; abundance: -; j_gene: TRBJ2-7; v_gene: TRBV27; CDR3nt: TGTGCCAGCAGTTTAGGCAGGACAATATCCTACGAGCAGTACTTC; CDR3aa: CASSLGRTISYEQYF
d_gene: -; abundance: -; j_gene: TRBJ2-7; v_gene: TRBV11-2; CDR3nt: TGTGCCAGCAGCTTAGGGTCGGGCTCCTACGAGCAGTACTTC; CDR3aa: CASSLGSGSYEQYF
d_gene: -; abundance: -; j_gene: TRBJ2-1; v_gene: TRBV5-1; CDR3nt: TGCGCCAGCAGCCTGGCCGGGTCCTACAATGAGCAGTTCTTC; CDR3aa: CASSLAGSYNEQFF
d_gene: TRBD1; abundance: once; j_gene: TRBJ1-2; v_gene: TRBV11-2; CDR3nt: TGTGCCAGCAGTCCTTACAGGGGGCGAGGATATGGCTACACCTTC; CDR3aa: CASSPYRGRGYGYTF
d_gene: TRBD1; abundance: -; j_gene: TRBJ2-7; v_gene: TRBV18; CDR3nt: TGTGCCAGCTCACCAGGAATAACACAGGGGTTGTACGAGCAGTACTTC; CDR3aa: CASSPGITQGLYEQYF
d_gene: -; abundance: few; j_gene: TRBJ2-5; v_gene: TRBV19; CDR3nt: TGTGCCAGTAGTATGGGCGGGGCGTTGTTCGGGGAGACCCAGTACTTC; CDR3aa: CASSMGGALFGETQYF
d_gene: -; abundance: once; j_gene: TRBJ1-1; v_gene: TRBV5-4; CDR3nt: TGTGCCAGCAGCCGGGGGGACACTGAAGCTTTCTTT; CDR3aa: CASSRGDTEAFF